The clone carrying this T cell receptor (beta chain) was recorded many times. What it binds is not known. TCRdb recomputed calls from the multiplex PCR reads with MiXCR, one row per CDR3 protein. The sample lists tens of thousands of distinct CDR3 sequences; 23% were seen once. These data come from a study of breast tumors, draining lymph nodes, adjacent tissues. General study findings and limits: That most tumor T cells come from lymph nodes remained unproven. Compared with basal-like, luminal-like tumors shared significantly more repertoire with nontumor tissue. Data fit most tumor T cells coming from lymph node, expanding in tumor. Tumor repertoires ranked between lymph nodes and nontumor tissue in diversity, with V and J gene preferences.

V dropped 4 bases and J dropped 2; count of bases not matched to a gene: 7. Germline values: CDR1 LNHDA, CDR2 SQIVND (reference sequence). CDR3 length: 15 residues. This clonotype was obtained from a female donor with breast cancer. Some clones in this sample may be carry-over from other donors' samples. This chain links TRBV19 with TRBJ1-2; 7 bases agree with TRBD1. Sequencing was done on a sample of breast tumor tissue. The CDR3 reads CASSTPQGVNYGYTF. The CDR3 nucleotides read TGTGCCAGTAGTACCCCCCAGGGGGTCAACTATGGCTACACCTTC.